One and the same sample provided the 12 T cell receptor beta chains below, sequenced in a study of cytomegalovirus exposure and HLA in healthy donors. Use of 60 Vbeta and 13 Jbeta primers characterized the PCR. Sequencing was performed with immunoSEQ multiplex PCR; in TCRdb, only in-frame clones are kept and a portion is missing. The sample records 150,000 to 200,000 clones, around 80% being singletons. The sample comprised PBMCs. These receptor sequences come from a woman under 40 in good health and CMV-seropositive.

The chain recombines TRBV6-5 with TRBJ1-1, with TRBD1 as a possible D gene (6 bases). The CDR3 has 15 amino acids. V dropped 2 bases and J dropped 3 bases, with 13 bases sitting between them. Germline V lookup: CDR1 MNHEY, CDR2 SVGAGI. As DNA, the CDR3 is TGTGCCAGCAGTTACGTTCTCAGGGGTCACACTGAAGCTTTCTTT. Its protein product is CASSYVLRGHTEAFF.

The rearrangement joins TRBV7-9 to TRBJ2-3; 7 bases line up with TRBD1. V trimming: 5 bases; J trimming: 3 bases; junction bases outside the gene matches: 8. Germline CDR1 is SEHNR and CDR2 is FQNEAQ (reference sequence). The CDR3 extends over 15 amino acids. CDR3 DNA sequence: TGTGCCAGCAGCCCCCAACAGGGGACGACAGATACGCAGTATTTT. It translates to CASSPQQGTTDTQYF.

This sequence joins TRBV12-5 and TRBJ2-5, with 8 bases fitting TRBD2. This CDR3 spans 15 amino acids. Losses at the gene ends were 1 base for V and 0 bases for J; bases not matched to a gene: 1. CDR1 is LGHNT and CDR2 is FRNRAP in the germline V gene. The CDR3 DNA follows: TGTGCTAGTGGTTTGGCGGGAGGGTACCAAGAGACCCAGTACTTC. Protein product: CASGLAGGYQETQYF.

This chain joins TRBV7-9 and TRBJ2-1; D not certain. Looked up from germline, CDR1 is SEHNR and CDR2 is FQNEAQ (reference sequence). There are 15 residues in the CDR3. The V end was cut by 4 bases, the J end by 0 bases, with 10 bases between. CDR3 nucleotide sequence: TGTGCCAGCAGCTCTACCGGGTCCTCCTACAATGAGCAGTTCTTC. Translated, it gives CASSSTGSSYNEQFF.

This chain's CDR3 is CASSSIIGAAYTF. CDR3 DNA: TGTGCCAGCAGTTCCATTATCGGAGCCGCCTACACCTTC. The chain has TRBV27 and TRBJ1-2; D unresolved. Trimming pared 4 bases from V and 10 bases from J, leaving 16 bases between. The germline gives CDR1 MNHEY, CDR2 SMNVEV (reference sequence). This CDR3 has 13 amino acids.

V is TRBV9 and J is TRBJ2-3, with a tentative D call TRBD2 (6 bases). V lost 4 bases to trimming and J lost 4 bases, with 19 bases between them. CDR3 length equals 16 residues. CDR1 and CDR2 from the germline V gene are SGDLS and YYNGEE. The CDR3 nucleotides are TGTGCCAGCAGCCTCGCTGGTCCGGGGGTCTCAGATACGCAGTATTTT. This sequence encodes CASSLAGPGVSDTQYF.

The V gene is TRBV2, the J gene TRBJ1-5, with TRBD1 matching over 7 bases. The CDR3 sequence is 13 residues long. Germline V gene data show CDR1 as SNHLY and CDR2 as FYNNEI. Trimming removed 6 bases from V and 6 bases from J; junction bases left unmatched: 5. CDR3 sequence (DNA): TGTGCCAGCAGACAGGGGTGGGGTCAGCCCCAGCATTTT. Protein: CASRQGWGQPQHF. Looking up the rest from reference TRBV2 and TRBJ1-5 gives the full variable domain: EPEVTQTPSHQVTQMGQEVILRCVPISNHLYFYWYRQILGQKVEFLVSFYNNEISEKSEIFDDQFSVERPDGSNFTLKIRSTKLEDSAMYFCASRQGWGQPQHFGDGTRLSIL.

The chain links TRBV6-5 to TRBJ2-3; D is unresolved. V was pared by 4 bases and J by 3 bases, with 8 bases between. Per the germline V gene, CDR1 is MNHEY and CDR2 is SVGAGI. This CDR3 is built from 13 residues. CDR3 DNA: TGTGCCAGCAGTTCATCAATGACAGATACGCAGTATTTT. Protein: CASSSSMTDTQYF.

This clone was seen more than once but under ten times. V and J are TRBV6-5 and TRBJ1-5; D is undetermined. This CDR3 region has 14 residues. The V and J ends lost 9 bases and 0 bases respectively, with 12 bases between them. CDR1 MNHEY and CDR2 SVGAGI come from the germline V gene. This CDR3 reads CASRTSHSNQPQHF. CDR3 DNA: TGTGCCAGTAGGACTAGCCATAGCAATCAGCCCCAGCATTTT.

CDR3 sequence (DNA): TGTGCCAGTAGTATAGACCACAGACAAGAGACCCAGTACTTC. Translation gives CASSIDHRQETQYF. The chain combines TRBV19 with TRBJ2-5; no firm D call. V was trimmed by 0 bases and J by 2 bases, leaving 7 bases between them. CDR1 is LNHDA and CDR2 is SQIVND in the germline V gene (reference sequence). The CDR3 has 14 amino acids.

The CDR3 region is CASSRSTDTQYF. The CDR3 DNA reads TGCGCCAGCAGCAGGAGCACAGATACGCAGTATTTT. This chain uses TRBV10-1 with TRBJ2-3; no definite D call. With 6 bases removed from V and 0 bases from J, the gap between germline ends came to 4 bases. This CDR3 has 12 amino acids. The germline V gene has CDR1 WNHNN and CDR2 SYGVQD (reference sequence).

The rearrangement joins TRBV19 to TRBJ2-5, with 9 bases that match TRBD2. Per germline, CDR1 LNHDA and CDR2 SQIVND (reference sequence). This CDR3 comprises 13 residues. J was trimmed by 4 bases and V by 5 bases; bases with no gene match: 2. CDR3 residues: CASSAGGGETQYF. CDR3 bases: TGTGCCAGTAGTGCGGGGGGGGGAGAGACCCAGTACTTC. Full variable domain (outside the CDR3, taken from reference TRBV19 and TRBJ2-5): DGGITQSPKYLFRKEGQNVTLSCEQNLNHDAMYWYRQDPGQGLRLIYYSQIVNDFQKGDIAEGYSVSREKKESFPLTVTSAQKNPTAFYLCASSAGGGETQYFGPGTRLLVL.